The entry that follows covers one TCR beta chain sequence. Its target antigen remains unknown. No base qualities exist here, and no much larger clone lies one base off it. The Miltenyi Naive CD4+ T Cell Isolation kit was used to purify naive CD4+ T cells, and CD25 microbeads were used to remove Tregs. In a larger cohort of fewer than 25 breast cancer patients, a single TRBV12-4/TRBJ1-2 rearrangement was sequenced in tumor Tregs and in blood Treg, naive and memory CD4+ cells. Ficoll density gradient centrifugation was used to isolate mononuclear cells from lymph nodes or from approximately 50 ml of peripheral blood. Sorted cell populations were confirmed by FACS to exceed 90% purity. Libraries were constructed by multiplex PCR. Instrument on record: Ion Torrent PGM. In the roughly 20-patient analysis, TRBV12-4/TRBJ1-2 clonotypes were amplified using adaptor-ligated barcode primers. For the roughly 25-patient cohort, the TRBV12-4/TRBJ1-2 amplicons were sequenced on the Ion Personal Genome Machine system. The original methods were these. For each of nine subset-tissue groups, sequencing data from the five patients were pooled, and the groups were compared by unsupervised clustering of TCR gene usage. The Morisita-Horn index was used to calculate repertoire similarity, with shared sequences weighted by how much each contributed to each repertoire. TCRdb reanalyzed the raw reads on its own, using fastp at Q25 for trimming and MiXCR for clone calling, and kept in-frame beta chains. Each entry merges the rows of one CDR3 protein and shows their most common DNA and genes. The V and J calls follow TCRdb's processing rather than the paper's. In this sample the table shows around 1,400 distinct CDR3 sequences, 15% to 20% of which occur a single time. The ten largest clones capture 25% to 30% of the sample.

This specimen belongs to a study (dated by TCRdb to between 2014 and 2017). Looking at the study overall: The study set out to test whether tumor-infiltrating Tregs in breast cancer get recruited from blood Tregs or are instead converted in situ from other CD4+ T cell subsets. Study-level results and caveats: The greatest overlap of tumor-infiltrating Treg TCR alpha and beta sequences was with tumor naive CD4+ T cells, followed next by blood naive CD4+ T cells. Across fewer than 30 patients, about 14% of tumor Treg TRBV12-4/TRBJ1-2 sequences were found to be shared with naive CD4+ cells, compared with under 2.4% shared with blood Tregs or memory cells. Tumor memory CD4+ T cell TCR gene usage clustered with blood and lymph node memory CD4+ cells and lymph node naive CD4+ cells. The larger-cohort validation was restricted to a single TCR beta V-J rearrangement rather than whole repertoires.

V and J are truncated by 4 bases and 4 bases respectively, leaving an intervening sequence of 13 bases. CDR3 length: 14 amino acids, cysteine to phenylalanine. Only CDR3 DNA is held: 42 bases, read in frame from base 1. The TCR was taken from a female donor with breast cancer. The chain uses TRBV12-3 or TRBV12-4 and TRBJ1-2; matching of 5 bases hints at TRBD1 as the D gene. Specimen: naive CD4+ T cells sorted from blood. The cell subset or site label for this specimen denotes: naive CD4+ T cells, CD4+CD45RA+CD25-. The CDR3 protein sequence reads: CASSSGSSGYGYTF. The DNA is as follows: TGTGCCAGCAGTTCAGGGTCCTCGGGCTATGGCTACACCTTC.